The next 4 T cell receptor beta chains were all read from a single sample in a study of shared clonotypes between healthy human individuals. Assay used: immunoSEQ multiplex PCR; TCRdb lists only in-frame clones, some missing. The sample has some 1 million clones, about 70% seen once. Source material: memory CD4+ T cells sorted from blood. Subset noted: CD45RA-negative fraction. The receptors were sampled from a man aged 18 to 29 in good health.

The chain links TRBV4-1 to TRBJ2-2, with 10 bases fitting TRBD2. The CDR3 extends over 16 amino acids. In germline, CDR1 is MGHRA, CDR2 YSYEKL. V dropped 4 bases and J dropped 2; count of bases not matched to a gene: 4. Here the CDR3 DNA reads TGCGCCAGCAGCCCCCGGACTAGCGGTAACACCGGGGAGCTGTTTTTT. Translation: CASSPRTSGNTGELFF.

This chain uses TRBV7-2 with TRBJ1-2; D is unresolved. The CDR3 runs 15 residues. Germline V gene lookup returns CDR1 SGHTA and CDR2 FQGNSA. The germline V and J ends were trimmed by 2 bases and 2 bases, with 12 bases remaining between them. CDR3 coding DNA: TGTGCCAGCAGCTTAACAGCCCGGACCAACTATGGCTACACCTTC. As protein: CASSLTARTNYGYTF.

The chain links TRBV19 to TRBJ2-7; D is uncertain. V lost 4 bases and J lost 0, with 10 bases in between. This CDR3 contains 14 residues. Germline V gives CDR1 LNHDA, CDR2 SQIVND (reference sequence). Written as DNA, the CDR3 is TGTGCCAGTAGTAAGGGCGGCAGCTCCTACGAGCAGTACTTC. Protein product: CASSKGGSSYEQYF.

The chain couples TRBV6-4 to TRBJ2-1; 8 bases are shared with TRBD1. CDR1 is MRHNA, CDR2 SNTAGT, per germline. The CDR3 covers 13 residues. V lost 6 bases, J lost 7 bases, and 5 bases stayed unmatched. The CDR3 region is CASSPRQGNEQFF. DNA of the CDR3: TGTGCCAGCAGCCCCAGACAGGGGAATGAGCAGTTCTTC.